The 8 T cell receptor beta chains in this list originate from one sample, sequenced in a study of T cell responses to AZD1222 COVID-19 vaccine. The repertoire was sequenced with immunoSEQ multiplex PCR; TCRdb's copy has only in-frame clones and lacks some. Among more than 120,000 clones listed, about 93% were seen once. Source: peripheral blood, taken on day 0 of AZD1222 vaccination. The receptors derive from an adult in good health.

The chain couples TRBV5-6 to TRBJ2-1; D remains ambiguous. CDR3 length: 13 residues. CDR1 is SGHDT and CDR2 is YYEEEE in the germline V gene. With 3 bases removed from V and 7 bases from J, the gap between germline ends came to 11 bases. The CDR3 is CASSSTLGNEQFF. The CDR3 region has the DNA TGTGCCAGCAGCTCGACGCTGGGGAATGAGCAGTTCTTC.

The gene calls are TRBV21-1 and TRBJ1-4; the table assigns TRBD1, which was not confirmed against the DNA. TRBV21-1 is a listed pseudogene. The CDR3 extends over 18 amino acids. In nucleotides, the CDR3 is TGTGCCAGCAGCACCCAGCCTCAAATCCAGGAAAGTAATGAAAAACTGTTTTTT. As protein: CASSTQPQIQESNEKLFF.

This chain joins TRBV10-3 and TRBJ2-7; either TRBD1 or TRBD2 may supply D (6 bases each). The CDR3 runs to 14 residues. Germline CDR1 and CDR2: ENHRY and SYGVKD. The V end was cut by 7 bases, the J end by 1 base, with 14 bases between. The CDR3 region has the DNA TGTGCCATCAACGGGGGCCAGGGGTCCTACGAGCAGTACTTC. Translating gives CAINGGQGSYEQYF.

This sequence joins TRBV15 and TRBJ2-2; D not resolved. V dropped 5 bases and J dropped 6 bases, with 10 bases sitting between them. The CDR3 extends over 13 amino acids. The germline gives CDR1 LNHNV, CDR2 YYDKDF (reference sequence). The CDR3 nucleotides read TGTGCCACCAGCGTCGATGGTTCCGGGGAGCTGTTTTTT. Amino acids: CATSVDGSGELFF.

The V call is TRBV27, the J call TRBJ2-1, with TRBD2 as a possible D gene (5 bases). Germline CDR1 and CDR2: MNHEY and SMNVEV (reference sequence). V lost 6 bases and J lost 1, with 7 bases in between. The CDR3 consists of 13 residues. CDR3 loop: CASSRTSYNEQFF. Here the CDR3 DNA reads TGTGCCAGCAGCCGGACTTCCTACAATGAGCAGTTCTTC.

The chain carries TRBV5-1 and TRBJ2-3; D is tentatively TRBD1 or TRBD2 (5 bases each). V was pared by 4 bases and J by 5 bases, with 17 bases between. The CDR3 has 15 amino acids. The germline V gene encodes CDR1 SGHRS and CDR2 YFSETQ. This CDR3 is CASSLTGQRRDTQYF. CDR3 DNA sequence: TGCGCCAGCAGCCTAACGGGGCAGAGAAGAGATACGCAGTATTTT.

This chain uses TRBV7-8 with TRBJ1-1; D is perhaps TRBD1 (5 bases). V lost 3 bases and J lost 4, with 15 bases in between. This CDR3 has 15 residues. Germline V gene data show CDR1 as SGHVS and CDR2 as FQNEAQ. In DNA, the CDR3 is TGTGCCAGCAGCTTGTGGGGCGGATGGAGCACTGAAGCTTTCTTT. Translating it yields CASSLWGGWSTEAFF.

The chain uses TRBV12-3 or TRBV12-4 and TRBJ2-5; the match to TRBD2 covers 8 bases. The trim removed 5 bases at V and 7 bases at J, leaving 6 bases unmatched. The CDR3 has 13 amino acids. The CDR3: CASSGTSLRTQYF. The CDR3 DNA reads as TGTGCCAGCAGTGGGACTAGTTTGCGGACCCAGTACTTC.